This T cell receptor (beta chain) was recorded in a study of T cells after posttransplantation cyclophosphamide. CDR1 and CDR2 from the germline V gene are MNHEY and SVGAGI. The V end lost 7 bases, the J end lost 1 base, and 10 bases lay between the germline ends. This CDR3 comprises 14 residues. Study outcomes and limitations: TRB overlap between skin or GI tissue T cells and blood was limited. Later blood repertoires were often dominated by clones from the donor CD8+ memory compartment. TRB clonality was highly associated with recipient CMV seropositivity and reactivation.

About this clone: Its antigen is not identified.

The data were produced by immunoSEQ multiplex PCR, yet TCRdb's version contains in-frame clones alone and is incomplete. Of around 43,000 clones in the sample, approximately 90% were seen once. On the day of bone marrow donation, the related graft donor provided peripheral blood. The TCR comes from a woman aged 45-65 years in good health and a related stem cell transplant donor. The rearrangement links TRBV6-5 to TRBJ1-4, with D maybe TRBD1 (6 bases). Sequenced: PBMCs. The DNA of the CDR3 is TGTGCCAGCAACCAAGGGGGAACTAATGAAAAACTGTTTTTT. Protein: CASNQGGTNEKLFF.